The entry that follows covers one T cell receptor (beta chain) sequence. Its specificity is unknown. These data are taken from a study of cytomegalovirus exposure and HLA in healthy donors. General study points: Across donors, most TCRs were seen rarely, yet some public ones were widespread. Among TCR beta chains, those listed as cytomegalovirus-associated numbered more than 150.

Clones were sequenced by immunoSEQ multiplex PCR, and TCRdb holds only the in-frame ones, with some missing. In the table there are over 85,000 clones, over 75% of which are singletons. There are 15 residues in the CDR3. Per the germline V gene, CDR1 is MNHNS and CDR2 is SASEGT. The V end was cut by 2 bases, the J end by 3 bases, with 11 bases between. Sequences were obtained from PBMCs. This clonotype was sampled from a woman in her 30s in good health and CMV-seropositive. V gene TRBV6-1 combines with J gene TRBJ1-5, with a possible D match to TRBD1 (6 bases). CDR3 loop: CASSESGGLNQPQHF. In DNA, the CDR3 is TGTGCCAGCAGTGAAAGCGGGGGGCTCAATCAGCCCCAGCATTTT.